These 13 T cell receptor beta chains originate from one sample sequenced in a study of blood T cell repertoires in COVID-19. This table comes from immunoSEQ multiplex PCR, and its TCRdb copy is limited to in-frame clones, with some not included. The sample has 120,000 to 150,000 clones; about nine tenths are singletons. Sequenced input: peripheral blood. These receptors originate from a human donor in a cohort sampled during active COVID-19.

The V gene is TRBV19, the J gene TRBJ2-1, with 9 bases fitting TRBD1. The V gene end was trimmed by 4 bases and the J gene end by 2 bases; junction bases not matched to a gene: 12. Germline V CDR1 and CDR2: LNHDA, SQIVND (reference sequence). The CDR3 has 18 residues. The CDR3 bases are TGTGCCAGTAGTACGAGATGGGACAGGGCTTCTCCCTACAATGAGCAGTTCTTC. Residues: CASSTRWDRASPYNEQFF.

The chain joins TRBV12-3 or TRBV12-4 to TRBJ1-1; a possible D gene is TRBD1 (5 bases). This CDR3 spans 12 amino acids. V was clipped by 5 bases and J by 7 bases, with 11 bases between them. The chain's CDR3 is CASSPGGGEAFF. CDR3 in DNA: TGTGCCAGCAGTCCCGGGGGGGGTGAAGCTTTCTTT.

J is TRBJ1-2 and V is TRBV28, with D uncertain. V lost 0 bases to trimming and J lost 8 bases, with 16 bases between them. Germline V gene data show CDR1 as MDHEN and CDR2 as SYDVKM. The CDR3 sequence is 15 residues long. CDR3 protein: CASSLWAGTTRGYTF. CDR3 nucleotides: TGTGCCAGCAGTTTATGGGCGGGAACAACTCGGGGCTACACCTTC.

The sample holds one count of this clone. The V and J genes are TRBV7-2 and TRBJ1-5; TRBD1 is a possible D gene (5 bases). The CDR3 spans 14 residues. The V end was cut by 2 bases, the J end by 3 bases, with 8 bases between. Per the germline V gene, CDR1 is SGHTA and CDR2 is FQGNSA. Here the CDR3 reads CASSLPGYNQPQHF. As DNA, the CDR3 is TGTGCCAGCAGCTTACCAGGGTACAATCAGCCCCAGCATTTT.

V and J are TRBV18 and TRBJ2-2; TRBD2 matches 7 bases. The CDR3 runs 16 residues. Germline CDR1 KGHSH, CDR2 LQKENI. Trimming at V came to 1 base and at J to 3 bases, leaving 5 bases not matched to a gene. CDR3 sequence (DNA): TGTGCCAGCTCACCACGAGCGGGATCGGACACCGGGGAGCTGTTTTTT. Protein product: CASSPRAGSDTGELFF.

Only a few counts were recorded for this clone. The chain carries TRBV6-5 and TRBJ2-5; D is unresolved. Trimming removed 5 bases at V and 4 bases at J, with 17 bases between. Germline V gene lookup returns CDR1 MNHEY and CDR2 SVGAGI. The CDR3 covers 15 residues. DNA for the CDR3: TGTGCCAGCAGTCAGTGGGCAGGTTTAAGAGAGACCCAGTACTTC. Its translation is CASSQWAGLRETQYF.

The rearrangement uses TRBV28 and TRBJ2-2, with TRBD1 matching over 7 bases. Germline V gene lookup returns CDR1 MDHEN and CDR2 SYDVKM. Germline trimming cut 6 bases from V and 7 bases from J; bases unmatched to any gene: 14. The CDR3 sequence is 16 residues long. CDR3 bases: TGTGCCAGCAGGGGCCGTGGACAGGAAAGTAACGGGGAGCTGTTTTTT. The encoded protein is CASRGRGQESNGELFF.

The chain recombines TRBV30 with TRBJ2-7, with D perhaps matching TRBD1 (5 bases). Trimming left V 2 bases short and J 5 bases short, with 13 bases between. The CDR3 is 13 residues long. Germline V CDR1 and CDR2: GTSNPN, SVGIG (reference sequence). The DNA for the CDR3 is TGTGCCTGGAGTTCTCAGGGCGCCCACGAGCAGTACTTC. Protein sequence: CAWSSQGAHEQYF.

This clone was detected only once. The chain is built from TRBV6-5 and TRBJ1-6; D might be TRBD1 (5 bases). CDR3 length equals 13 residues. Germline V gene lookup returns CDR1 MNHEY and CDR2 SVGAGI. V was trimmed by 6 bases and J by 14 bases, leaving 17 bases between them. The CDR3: CASSQSRWGALHF. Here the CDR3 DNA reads TGTGCCAGCAGCCAATCCCGTTGGGGGGCCCTCCACTTT.

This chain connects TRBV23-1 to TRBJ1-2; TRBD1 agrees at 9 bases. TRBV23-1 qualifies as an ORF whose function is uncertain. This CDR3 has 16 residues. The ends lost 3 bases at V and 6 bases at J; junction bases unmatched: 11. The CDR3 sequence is CASSHPFRDRADGYTF. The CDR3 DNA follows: TGCGCCAGCAGTCACCCCTTCCGGGACAGGGCAGATGGCTACACCTTC.

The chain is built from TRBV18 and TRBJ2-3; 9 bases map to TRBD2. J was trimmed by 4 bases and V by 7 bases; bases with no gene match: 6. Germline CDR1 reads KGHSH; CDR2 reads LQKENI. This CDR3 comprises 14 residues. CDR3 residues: CASLSGLAADTQYF. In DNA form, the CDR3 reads TGTGCCAGCTTATCGGGACTAGCCGCAGATACGCAGTATTTT.

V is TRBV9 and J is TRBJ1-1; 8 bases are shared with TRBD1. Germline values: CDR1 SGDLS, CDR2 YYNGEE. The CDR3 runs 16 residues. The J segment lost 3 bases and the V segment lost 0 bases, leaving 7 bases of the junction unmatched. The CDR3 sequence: CASSVGGGDRYTEAFF. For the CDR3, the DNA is TGTGCCAGCAGCGTAGGAGGAGGGGACAGGTACACTGAAGCTTTCTTT.

The CDR3 reads CASSFRLAGVGEQFF. CDR3 sequence (DNA): TGTGCCAGCAGCTTTAGACTAGCGGGAGTGGGCGAGCAGTTCTTC. The gene calls are TRBV11-2 and TRBJ2-1, with 12 bases lining up with TRBD2. Germline V gene sequence: CDR1 SGHAT, CDR2 FQNNGV. V lost 3 bases, J lost 10 bases, and 7 bases stayed unmatched. This CDR3 is built from 15 residues.